This is a list of T cell receptor beta chains from one sample in a study of T cells in Graves' hyperthyroidism and ophthalmopathy. TCRdb re-analysed the multiplex PCR reads in MiXCR, keeping a single row per CDR3 protein. The data hold about 350,000 distinct CDR3 sequences, with roughly 18% observed a single time. The sample was blood. These receptors were collected from a woman aged 40 to 49 with Graves' ophthalmopathy. The CDR3 runs from the conserved cysteine through the conserved F or W. The D gene is left open where the match is weak. Clone size is stated in some rows and not others, as once, few, many or a class when expanded.

many	TRBV7-9	TRBJ1-2	NA	TGTGCCAGCAGCTTAGGGCCAGCGGGCTATGGCTACACCTTC	CASSLGPAGYGYTF
many	TRBV9	TRBJ2-2	NA	TGTGCCAGCAGCCCCTGGGAGGGGGAGCTGTTTTTT	CASSPWEGELFF
many	TRBV28	TRBJ2-7	TRBD2	TGTGCCAGCAGTCCCAGGGCTAGCGGAACAGGCTACGAGCAGTACTTC	CASSPRASGTGYEQYF
many	TRBV4-3	TRBJ1-1	NA	TGCGCCAGCAGCCAAGGAACGGACTACACTGAAGCTTTCTTT	CASSQGTDYTEAFF
NA	TRBV12-3/TRBV12-4	TRBJ2-2	TRBD2	TGTGCCAGCAGTTACCCTAGCGGTGTAACCGGGGAGCTGTTTTTT	CASSYPSGVTGELFF
few	TRBV6-1	TRBJ2-7	TRBD1	TGTGCCAGCAGTCCTTGGGGACAGGGTCCCTACGAGCAGTACTTC	CASSPWGQGPYEQYF
many	TRBV28	TRBJ1-2	NA	TGTGCCAGCAGGCAGACAGGAAAAACTAACTATGGCTACACCTTC	CASRQTGKTNYGYTF
many	TRBV27	TRBJ2-7	NA	TGTGCCAGCAGTTACGGGGATTCCTACGAGCAGTACTTC	CASSYGDSYEQYF
many	TRBV6-1	TRBJ2-7	TRBD2	TGTGCCAGCAGTCCCTATAGCGGGAGCCTCCGCTACGAGCAGTACTTC	CASSPYSGSLRYEQYF
many	TRBV19	TRBJ1-5	NA	TGTGCCAGTAGTATACCGGGGGTCAGCAATCAGCCCCAGCATTTT	CASSIPGVSNQPQHF
many	TRBV13	TRBJ1-1	NA	TGTGCCAGCAGCTTAGAGAGGGGGACTGAAGCTTTCTTT	CASSLERGTEAFF
NA	TRBV28	TRBJ2-7	NA	TGTGCCAGCAGCCAGTATGGGGAAAGGTTTAGCGAGCAGTACTTC	CASSQYGERFSEQYF
many	TRBV19	TRBJ2-7	NA	TGTGCCAGTAGTATTTCCGACGGGTCGAGGAGCTACGAGCAGTACTTC	CASSISDGSRSYEQYF
many	TRBV20-1	TRBJ1-1	NA	TGCAGTGCTAGAGGTATTCAGGGAACTGAAGCTTTCTTT	CSARGIQGTEAFF
many	TRBV11-3	TRBJ2-7	NA	TGTGCCAGCAGCTTAGATTTGGGCGGAACCTACGAGCAGTACTTC	CASSLDLGGTYEQYF